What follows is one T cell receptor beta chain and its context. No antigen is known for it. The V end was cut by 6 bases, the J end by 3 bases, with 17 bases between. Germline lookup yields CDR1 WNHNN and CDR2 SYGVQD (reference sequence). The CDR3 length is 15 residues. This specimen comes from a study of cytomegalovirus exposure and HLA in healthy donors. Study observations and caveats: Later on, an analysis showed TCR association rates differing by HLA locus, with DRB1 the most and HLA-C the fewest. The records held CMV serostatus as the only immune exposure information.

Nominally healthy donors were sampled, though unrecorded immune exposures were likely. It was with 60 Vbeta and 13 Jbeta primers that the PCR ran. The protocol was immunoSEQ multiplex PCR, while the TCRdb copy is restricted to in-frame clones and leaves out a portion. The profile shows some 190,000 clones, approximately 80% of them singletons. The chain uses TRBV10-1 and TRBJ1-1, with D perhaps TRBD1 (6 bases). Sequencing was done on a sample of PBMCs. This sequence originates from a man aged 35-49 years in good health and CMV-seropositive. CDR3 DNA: TGCGCCAGCAGGTCGGACAGCGAGGGGGACACTGAAGCTTTCTTT. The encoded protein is CASRSDSEGDTEAFF.